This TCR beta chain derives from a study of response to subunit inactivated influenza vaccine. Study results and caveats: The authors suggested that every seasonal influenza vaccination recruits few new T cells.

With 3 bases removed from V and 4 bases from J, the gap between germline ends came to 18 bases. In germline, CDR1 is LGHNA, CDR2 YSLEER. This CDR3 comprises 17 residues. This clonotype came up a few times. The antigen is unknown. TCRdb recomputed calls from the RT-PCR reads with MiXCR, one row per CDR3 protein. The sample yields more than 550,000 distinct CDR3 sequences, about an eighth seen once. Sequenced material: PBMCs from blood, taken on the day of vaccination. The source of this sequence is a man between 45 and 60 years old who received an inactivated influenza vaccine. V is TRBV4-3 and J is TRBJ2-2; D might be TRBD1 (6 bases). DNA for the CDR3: TGCGCCAGCAGCCACCCAGGGGCCGCAATGCTCACCGGGGAGCTGTTTTTT. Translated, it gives CASSHPGAAMLTGELFF.